Many counts were recorded for the clone carrying this T cell receptor (beta chain). Germline V gene data show CDR1 as SGHVS and CDR2 as FQNEAQ. V trimming: 6 bases; J trimming: 5 bases; junction bases outside the gene matches: 12. This CDR3 region has 15 residues. This sample was taken from a study of identical twins. From the 5' RACE reads, TCRdb called clonotypes with MiXCR, one entry per CDR3 protein. The data show about 200,000 distinct CDR3 sequences, roughly a tenth seen once. Sequences were obtained from memory T cells sorted from blood. The TCR originated in a man aged 50 to 59 in good health. The chain employs TRBV7-8 and TRBJ2-5, with 7 bases lining up with TRBD1. The CDR3 loop is CASSPTGAPRETQYF. CDR3 nucleotides: TGTGCCAGCAGTCCCACAGGGGCCCCGAGGGAGACCCAGTACTTC.